This record looks at one T cell receptor (beta chain) sequence and its context. Its antigen target is currently unknown. No base qualities exist here, and no much larger clone lies one base off it. Library preparation used PCR. Sequencing took place on an Illumina HiSeq 2500. To normalize quantification of the TCRbeta repertoire, the TCR libraries were built with molecular barcoding that relied on unique molecular identifiers. TCRdb took the public reads, trimmed them with fastp at Q25, ran MiXCR for clone calling and kept in-frame beta chains. Rows with one shared CDR3 protein collapse into an entry with the most common genes and DNA. This sample gives 200,000 to 300,000 distinct CDR3 sequences in total; roughly 25% of them show up just once. The ten largest clones add up to 4% to 5.5% of the sample. The germline V gene sets CDR1 to MGHDK and CDR2 to SYGVNS. The CDR3 spans 14 residues, from the cysteine through the phenylalanine. The sequence is cut down to CDR3 DNA, 42 bases in frame from base 1. The junction shows trimming of 6 bases on V and 0 bases on J, plus 12 bases between the germline ends.

This sample stems from a study of T-cell reconstitution after alpha-beta-depleted transplantation in children listed by TCRdb under 2016. Study-level background: The study quantitatively tracked T-cell immune reconstitution after TCRalphabeta/CD19-depleted allogeneic hematopoietic cell transplantation in children using TCR repertoire profiling.

Overall study results and their limits: In some patients, high TCRbeta diversity at day 60 was attributed to recipient T cells and intrathymic progenitors that had survived conditioning. About two months after transplant, the apparently early recovery of alphabetaT-cell counts reportedly depended on just several hundred clones that had expanded rapidly and came from non-depleted graft cells. Over subsequent months, a decline in hyperexpanded clone frequencies was noted, and after one year, T-cell counts and TCRbeta diversity were mostly ascribed to newly produced T cells.

The treatment or condition tag for this specimen amounts to: allogeneic hematopoietic cell transplantation with graft depleted of TCRalphabeta T cells and CD19 B cells. Transplant recipients were children who received TCRalphabeta/CD19-depleted allogeneic hematopoietic cell grafts. Here the sequenced sample was PBMCs, mostly from graft donor cells, taken 360 days after TCRalphabeta/CD19-depleted stem cell transplant. This receptor was obtained from a female patient aged 2 to 10 who had a stem cell transplant for congenital amegakaryocytic thrombocytopenia, so the T cells may come from the graft donor. The chain is assembled from TRBV25-1 and TRBJ2-7; the D gene is perhaps TRBD2, from 6 matching bases. The nucleotides read TGTGCCAGCAGCCGGGACTGGAGCTCCTACGAGCAGTACTTC. It specifies CASSRDWSSYEQYF.